This entry concerns a single TCR beta chain. The antigen is unknown. The length of the CDR3 is 14 residues. The germline V gene has CDR1 SGDLS and CDR2 YYNGEE. With 0 bases removed from V and 5 bases from J, the gap between germline ends came to 12 bases. The sample is drawn from a study of cytomegalovirus exposure and HLA in healthy donors. Study-wide results and caveats: It is likely that the observed cluster of highly shared sequence variants was a sequencing artifact.

Both 60 Vbeta primers and 13 Jbeta primers went into the PCR. The assay was immunoSEQ multiplex PCR, and TCRdb's table has in-frame clones only and misses some. This table has 150,000 to 200,000 clones, over 75% appearing once. The chain couples TRBV9 to TRBJ2-7; D is unresolved. This sequence was found in a woman aged 25-40 years in good health and CMV-seronegative. The sample comprised PBMCs. CDR3 amino acids: CASSVVPATDEQYF. CDR3 in DNA: TGTGCCAGCAGCGTAGTTCCCGCTACCGACGAGCAGTACTTC.